This TCR beta chain stems from a study of blood T cell repertoires in COVID-19. Repertoires were generated with immunoSEQ multiplex PCR, while TCRdb's copy carries only in-frame clones and drops some. Counted here are 97,000 or so clones, nearly 90% occurring once; the ten biggest clones make up around 2%. CDR3 length: 14 residues. The TCR comes from a man between 45 and 60 years old with active COVID-19. The V gene is TRBV12-2, the J gene TRBJ2-7; the DNA was not compared with TRBD1, the D call given in the table. TRBV12-2 is tagged as a pseudogene. Sequencing used peripheral blood. The CDR3 spells CASRYYRGSYEQYF. As DNA, the CDR3 is TGTGCAAGTCGGTACTATAGGGGGTCCTACGAGCAGTACTTC.